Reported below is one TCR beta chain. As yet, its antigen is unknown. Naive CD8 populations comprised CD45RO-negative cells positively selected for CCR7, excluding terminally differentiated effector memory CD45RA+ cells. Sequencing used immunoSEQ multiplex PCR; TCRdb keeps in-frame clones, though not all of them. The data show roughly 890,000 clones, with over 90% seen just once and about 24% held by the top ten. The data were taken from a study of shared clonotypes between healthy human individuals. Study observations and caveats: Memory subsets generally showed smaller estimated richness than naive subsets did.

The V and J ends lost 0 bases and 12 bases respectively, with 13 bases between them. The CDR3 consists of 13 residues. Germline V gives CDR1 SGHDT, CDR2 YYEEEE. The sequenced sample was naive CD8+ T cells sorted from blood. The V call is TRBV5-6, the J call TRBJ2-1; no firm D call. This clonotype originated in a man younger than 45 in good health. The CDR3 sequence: CASSLVAGDAQFF. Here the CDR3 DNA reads TGTGCCAGCAGCTTGGTGGCTGGGGATGCGCAGTTCTTC.